A selection of T cell receptor beta chains follows, all from one sample in a study of shared clonotypes between healthy human individuals. This table comes from immunoSEQ multiplex PCR, and its TCRdb copy is limited to in-frame clones, with some not included. This sample carries 2,500,000 or so clones, approximately 90% of them seen once, and the ten largest clones take around 0.4%. Input material: naive CD4+ T cells from PBMCs. Every receptor here comes from a man younger than 30 in good health. Some clones in this sample may be carry-over from other donors' samples. CDR3s include the opening cysteine and the closing phenylalanine or tryptophan. The D gene is left open where the match is weak. Only some rows state a clone size, as once, few, many or a class for expanded clones.

D gene	V gene	clone size	J gene	CDR3 DNA	CDR3 protein
NA	TRBV5-8	NA	TRBJ1-2	TGTGCCAGCAGCTTGGAGGCAGGGGCTAACTATGGCTACACCTTC	CASSLEAGANYGYTF
NA	TRBV7-2	NA	TRBJ1-5	TGTGCCAGCAGCTTAGTAATAGATAGCAATCAGCCCCAGCATTTT	CASSLVIDSNQPQHF
TRBD2	TRBV7-3	NA	TRBJ2-1	TGTGCCAGCAGCTTAGGACTAGCGGGCTACAATGAGCAGTTCTTC	CASSLGLAGYNEQFF
NA	TRBV5-4	NA	TRBJ2-2	TGTGCCAGCAGCTTAGACGGGGAGCTGTTTTTT	CASSLDGELFF
NA	TRBV5-1	once	TRBJ1-3	TGCGCCAGCAGCGCGTCAGGAATCCTATCTGGAAACACCATATATTTT	CASSASGILSGNTIYF
NA	TRBV25-1	NA	TRBJ2-3	TGTGCCAGCAGAACCGGAGCAAGGGATACGCAGTATTTT	CASRTGARDTQYF
TRBD2	TRBV2	NA	TRBJ2-7	TGTGCCAGCAGTTCCGGGACTAGCGTCGGCGAGCAGTACTTC	CASSSGTSVGEQYF
TRBD1	TRBV11-2	NA	TRBJ2-5	TGTGCCAGCAGCTTAAGGACAGGGGGCCCAGCTGGGCAAGAGACCCAGTACTTC	CASSLRTGGPAGQETQYF
TRBD1	TRBV27	NA	TRBJ2-7	TGTGCCAGCAGTATTCAGACAGGGGGAGACGAGCAGTACTTC	CASSIQTGGDEQYF
TRBD2	TRBV7-3	NA	TRBJ2-5	TGTGCCAGCAGCCAAGGACTAGCGTTCCAAGAGACCCAGTACTTC	CASSQGLAFQETQYF
TRBD1	TRBV11-2	NA	TRBJ2-7	TGTGCCAGCAGCCCAGGACAGGTGAGCTCCTACGAGCAGTACTTC	CASSPGQVSSYEQYF
NA	TRBV10-3	few	TRBJ1-1	TGTGCCATCGCTGCTCAAGAGGAAGCTTTCTTT	CAIAAQEEAFF
NA	TRBV19	NA	TRBJ2-5	TGTGCCAGTAGCACCGCTCGGGGGATTTTAGAGACCCAGTACTTC	CASSTARGILETQYF
NA	TRBV9	NA	TRBJ2-7	TGTGCCAGCAGCGCTTCAGGGGACGAGCAGTACTTC	CASSASGDEQYF
TRBD1	TRBV28	NA	TRBJ1-5	TGTGCCAGCAGTTCGTCCGGGACAGGGTTATTTCAGCCCCAGCATTTT	CASSSSGTGLFQPQHF
TRBD2	TRBV28	NA	TRBJ2-7	TGTGCCAGCCGGTTAGGCGGGAGCCTCTTAGTGGAGCAGTACTTC	CASRLGGSLLVEQYF
NA	TRBV6-1	NA	TRBJ2-2	TGTGCCAGCAGTGAATTAGGATCTCGGGAGCTGTTTTTT	CASSELGSRELFF
NA	TRBV5-1	NA	TRBJ2-6	TGCGCCAGCGCCTACAGCTCTGGGGCCAACGTCCTGACTTTC	CASAYSSGANVLTF
NA	TRBV5-8	NA	TRBJ1-5	TGTGCCAGCGGGCCAAGGACAGACCGAATGCGGCCCCAGCATTTT	CASGPRTDRMRPQHF
NA	TRBV28	NA	TRBJ2-7	TGTGCCAGCACGACAGGATACGAGCAGTACTTC	CASTTGYEQYF
TRBD1	TRBV15	NA	TRBJ2-7	TGTGCCACCAGCAGAGATTACGGCAGGGGGACCGCCTACGAGCAGTACTTC	CATSRDYGRGTAYEQYF
NA	TRBV10-3	NA	TRBJ1-1	TGTGCCATCAGTGAGTCGAGTTTAAGGGCCGGCACTGAAGCTTTCTTT	CAISESSLRAGTEAFF
TRBD2	TRBV14	NA	TRBJ2-7	TGTGCCAGCAGCCAAACTAGCGGGACAATTTCCTACGAGCAGTACTTC	CASSQTSGTISYEQYF
NA	TRBV27	NA	TRBJ2-3	TGTGCCAGCAGTCCAAATAGGGGCACAGATACGCAGTATTTT	CASSPNRGTDTQYF
NA	TRBV9	NA	TRBJ2-1	TGTGCCAGCAGCGTAGAAGCTCCTGGCTACGATGAGCAGTTCTTC	CASSVEAPGYDEQFF
NA	TRBV4-1	NA	TRBJ2-2	TGCGCCAGCAGCCAAGATGGCGACAGGATCTCCGGGGAGCTGTTTTTT	CASSQDGDRISGELFF
NA	TRBV28	NA	TRBJ2-5	TGTGCCAGCAGGGAGGGGGAGAAATGGTGGGAGACCCAGTACTTC	CASREGEKWWETQYF
NA	TRBV11-2	NA	TRBJ1-1	TGTGCCAGCAGCTTCAGCGGCTCAATACTAACTGAAGCTTTCTTT	CASSFSGSILTEAFF
NA	TRBV5-1	NA	TRBJ2-7	TGCGCCAGCAGCTTGGGAGACACCACCTACGAGCAGTACTTC	CASSLGDTTYEQYF
NA	TRBV7-2	NA	TRBJ1-1	TGTGCCAGCAGCCCCCGGGTAGCAACGAACACTGAAGCTTTCTTT	CASSPRVATNTEAFF
NA	TRBV27	few	TRBJ1-5	TGTGCCAGCAGTTTGGACAGTTATAGCAATCAGCCCCAGCATTTT	CASSLDSYSNQPQHF
NA	TRBV7-2	NA	TRBJ2-5	TGTGCCAGCAGCTTCCCAGGTCAAGAGACCCAGTACTTC	CASSFPGQETQYF
NA	TRBV10-3	few	TRBJ1-3	TGTGCCATCAGTGAGTCAAGAAACACCATATATTTT	CAISESRNTIYF
TRBD1	TRBV2	NA	TRBJ1-2	TGTGCCAGCAGCGAGGCGGGGACAGGGGTCGTTGGCTACACCTTC	CASSEAGTGVVGYTF
NA	TRBV15	NA	TRBJ2-5	TGTGCCACCAGCAGAAGGGACGGTCAAGAGACCCAGTACTTC	CATSRRDGQETQYF
NA	TRBV28	once	TRBJ1-2	TGTGCCAGCAGTCCCCGGGGGGAGGCTAACTATGGCTACACCTTC	CASSPRGEANYGYTF
NA	TRBV29-1	once	TRBJ2-5	TGCAGCGTGGGGGGGCAGGGTGGAGAGACCCAGTACTTC	CSVGGQGGETQYF
NA	TRBV28	NA	TRBJ1-2	TGTGCCAGCAGTACTATTACAGGGACCCCCGGTGGCTACACCTTC	CASSTITGTPGGYTF
NA	TRBV28	NA	TRBJ2-7	TGTGCCAGCAAATCGGAGTATTCATACGAGCAGTACTTC	CASKSEYSYEQYF
NA	TRBV4-3	NA	TRBJ1-3	TGCGCCAGCAGCTCGAGCTCTGGAAACACCATATATTTT	CASSSSSGNTIYF
TRBD2	TRBV19	NA	TRBJ2-2	TGTGCCAGTAGTATGGGAGGGAAGAACACCGGGGAGCTGTTTTTT	CASSMGGKNTGELFF